This T cell receptor beta chain comes out of a study of T cells in localized non-small cell lung cancer. The study, taken as a whole, reports: Investigators sequenced only a single tumor region, leaving heterogeneity possible.

This clone was counted a few times. The antigen is unknown. The repertoire was sequenced with immunoSEQ multiplex PCR; TCRdb's copy has only in-frame clones and lacks some. The data contain 6,500 or so clones, 45% to 55% of them singletons. This CDR3 region has 15 residues. Germline values: CDR1 MDHEN, CDR2 SYDVKM. V lost 5 bases to trimming and J lost 5 bases; unmatched junction nucleotides: 10. Here the sequenced sample was lymph node tissue, taken before any cancer treatment. The V gene is TRBV28, the J gene TRBJ2-5, with 8 positions matching TRBD1. The receptor's source is a man between 35 and 75 years old with stage I lung adenocarcinoma. The CDR3 reads CASSPQTGAEETQYF. CDR3 in DNA: TGTGCCAGCAGTCCTCAGACAGGGGCTGAGGAGACCCAGTACTTC.